This T cell receptor (beta chain) is from a study of graft-versus-host responses after intestinal transplantation. Germline V CDR1 and CDR2: SGHRS, YFSETQ. With V trimmed by 1 base and J by 2 bases, 1 base remained unmatched. The CDR3 is 14 residues long. TCRdb's table, derived via immunoSEQ multiplex PCR, lists solely in-frame clones and lacks some. The sample shows more than 55,000 clones, 80% to 90% of them seen only once. The V gene is TRBV5-1, the J gene TRBJ1-1, with 8 bases fitting TRBD1. This TCR was recovered from a human patient who received an intestinal transplant, so some T cells may come from the graft donor. This sample comprised PBMCs, obtained 26 days after transplant. In nucleotides, the CDR3 is TGCGCCAGCAGCTTGTCAGGGGGCAACACTGAAGCTTTCTTT. This gives the protein CASSLSGGNTEAFF. Based on the CDR3 plus reference TRBV5-1 and TRBJ1-1, the full variable domain is KAGVTQTPRYLIKTRGQQVTLSCSPISGHRSVSWYQQTPGQGLQFLFEYFSETQRNKGNFPGRFSGRQFSNSRSEMNVSTLELGDSALYLCASSLSGGNTEAFFGQGTRLTVV.